The clone carrying this TCR beta chain occurred a few times. PCR was performed using 60 Vbeta and 13 Jbeta primers. The method was immunoSEQ multiplex PCR; TCRdb's version includes in-frame clones alone and lacks a portion of them. The sample includes 150,000 to 200,000 clones, roughly 82% of them seen just once. V lost 2 bases, J lost 2 bases, and 12 bases lay in between. The CDR3 loop spans 15 amino acids. Germline V gene lookup returns CDR1 KGHSH and CDR2 LQKENI. The data stem from a study of cytomegalovirus exposure and HLA in healthy donors. Looking at the study overall: There were around 390 genotyped donors. Of these, roughly 80% fell in the genetic ancestry cluster associated with self-reported Caucasian donors.

Sequencing input: PBMCs. V is TRBV18 and J is TRBJ1-1, with D possibly TRBD1 on 5 matching bases. This clonotype was obtained from a woman in her twenties or thirties in good health and CMV-seronegative. DNA for the CDR3: TGTGCCAGCTCACCATCAGGGTCTGGAAACACTGAAGCTTTCTTT. This translates into CASSPSGSGNTEAFF.